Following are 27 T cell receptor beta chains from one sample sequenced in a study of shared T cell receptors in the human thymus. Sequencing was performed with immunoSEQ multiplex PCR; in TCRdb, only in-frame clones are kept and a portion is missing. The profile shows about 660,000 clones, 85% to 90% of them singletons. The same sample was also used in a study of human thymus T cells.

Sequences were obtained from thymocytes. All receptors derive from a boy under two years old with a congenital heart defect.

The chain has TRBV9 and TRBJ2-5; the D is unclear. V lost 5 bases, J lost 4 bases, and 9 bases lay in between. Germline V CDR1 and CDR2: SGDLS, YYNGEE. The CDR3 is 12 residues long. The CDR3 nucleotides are TGTGCCAGCAGAGCCTTATCAGAGACCCAGTACTTC. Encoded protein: CASRALSETQYF.

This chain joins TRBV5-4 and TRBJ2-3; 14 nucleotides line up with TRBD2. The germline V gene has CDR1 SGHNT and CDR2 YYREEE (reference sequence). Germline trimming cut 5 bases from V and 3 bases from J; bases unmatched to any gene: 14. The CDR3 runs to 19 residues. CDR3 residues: CASSSVTSGRALYTDTQYF. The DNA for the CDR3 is TGTGCCAGCAGTTCCGTGACTAGCGGGAGGGCCTTGTATACAGATACGCAGTATTTT.

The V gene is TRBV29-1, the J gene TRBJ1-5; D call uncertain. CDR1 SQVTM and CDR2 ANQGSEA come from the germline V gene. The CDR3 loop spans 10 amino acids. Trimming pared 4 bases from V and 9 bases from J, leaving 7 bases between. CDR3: CSVGEGPQHF. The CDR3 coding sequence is TGCAGCGTTGGGGAGGGGCCCCAGCATTTT.

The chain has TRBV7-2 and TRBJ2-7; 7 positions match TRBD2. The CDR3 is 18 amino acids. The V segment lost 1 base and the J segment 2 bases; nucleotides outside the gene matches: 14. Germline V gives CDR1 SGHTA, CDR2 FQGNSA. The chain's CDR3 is CASSLELFRASGTYEQYF. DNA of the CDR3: TGTGCCAGCAGCTTAGAATTATTCAGGGCTAGCGGAACCTACGAGCAGTACTTC. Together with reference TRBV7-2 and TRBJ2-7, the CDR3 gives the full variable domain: GAGVSQSPSNKVTEKGKDVELRCDPISGHTALYWYRQSLGQGLEFLIYFQGNSAPDKSGLPSDRFSAERTGGSVSTLTIQRTQQEDSAVYLCASSLELFRASGTYEQYFGPGTRLTVT.

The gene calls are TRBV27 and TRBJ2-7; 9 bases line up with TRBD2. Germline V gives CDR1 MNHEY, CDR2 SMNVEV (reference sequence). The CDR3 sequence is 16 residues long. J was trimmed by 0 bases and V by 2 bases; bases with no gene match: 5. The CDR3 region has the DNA TGTGCCAGCAGTTTAGGCTCGCGGGGGGGCTCCTACGAGCAGTACTTC. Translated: CASSLGSRGGSYEQYF.

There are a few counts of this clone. CDR3 bases: TGTGCCAGCAGCATACTAGCGAATACAATCTACGAGCAGTACTTC. This encodes CASSILANTIYEQYF. The V and J genes are TRBV5-6 and TRBJ2-7, with 7 bases lining up with TRBD2. Germline lookup yields CDR1 SGHDT and CDR2 YYEEEE. This CDR3 is built from 15 residues. Trimming at V came to 4 bases and at J to 3 bases, leaving 10 bases not matched to a gene. Using reference TRBV5-6 and TRBJ2-7 for the parts outside the CDR3, the full variable domain is DAGVTQSPTHLIKTRGQQVTLRCSPKSGHDTVSWYQQALGQGPQFIFQYYEEEERQRGNFPDRFSGHQFPNYSSELNVNALLLGDSALYLCASSILANTIYEQYFGPGTRLTVT.

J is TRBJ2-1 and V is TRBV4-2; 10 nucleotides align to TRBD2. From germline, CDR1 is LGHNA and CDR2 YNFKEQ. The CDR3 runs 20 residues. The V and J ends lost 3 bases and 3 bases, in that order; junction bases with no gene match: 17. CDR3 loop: CASSQAASGRTHRDYNEQFF. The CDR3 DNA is TGTGCCAGCAGCCAGGCCGCTAGCGGGAGAACTCATAGGGACTACAATGAGCAGTTCTTC.

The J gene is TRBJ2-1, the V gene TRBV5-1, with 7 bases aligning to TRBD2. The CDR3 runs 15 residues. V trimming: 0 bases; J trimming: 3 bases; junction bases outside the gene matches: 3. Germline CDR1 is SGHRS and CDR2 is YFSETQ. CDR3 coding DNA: TGCGCCAGCAGCTTGGCCGGGACTAACTACAATGAGCAGTTCTTC. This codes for CASSLAGTNYNEQFF.

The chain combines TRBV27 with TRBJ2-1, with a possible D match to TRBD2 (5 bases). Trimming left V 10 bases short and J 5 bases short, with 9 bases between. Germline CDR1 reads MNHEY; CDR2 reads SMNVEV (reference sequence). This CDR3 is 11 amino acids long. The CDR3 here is CATDGNNEQFF. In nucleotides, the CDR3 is TGTGCCACGGACGGGAACAATGAGCAGTTCTTC.

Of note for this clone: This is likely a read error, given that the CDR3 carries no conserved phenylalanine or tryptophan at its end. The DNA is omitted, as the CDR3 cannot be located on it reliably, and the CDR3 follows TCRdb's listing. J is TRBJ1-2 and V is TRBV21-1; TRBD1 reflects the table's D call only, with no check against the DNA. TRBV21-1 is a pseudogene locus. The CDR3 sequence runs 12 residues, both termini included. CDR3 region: CASSSWRDRHPS.

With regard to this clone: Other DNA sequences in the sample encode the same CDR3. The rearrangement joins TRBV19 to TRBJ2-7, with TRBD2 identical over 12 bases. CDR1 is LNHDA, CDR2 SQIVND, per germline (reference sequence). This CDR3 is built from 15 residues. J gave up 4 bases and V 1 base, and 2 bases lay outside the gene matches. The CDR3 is CASSIGTSGTYEQYF. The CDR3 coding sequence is TGTGCCAGTAGTATAGGGACTAGCGGGACTTACGAGCAGTACTTC.

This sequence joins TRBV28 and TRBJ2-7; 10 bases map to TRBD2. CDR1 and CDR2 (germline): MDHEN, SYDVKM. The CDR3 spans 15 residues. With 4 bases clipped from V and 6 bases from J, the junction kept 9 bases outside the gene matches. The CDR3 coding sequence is TGTGCCAGCAGTTGCCCCTCTAGCGGGAGTGGCGAGCAGTACTTC. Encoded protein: CASSCPSSGSGEQYF.

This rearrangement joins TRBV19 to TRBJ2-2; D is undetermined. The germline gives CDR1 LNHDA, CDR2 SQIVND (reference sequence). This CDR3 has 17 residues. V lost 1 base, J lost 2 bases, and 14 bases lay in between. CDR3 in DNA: TGTGCCAGTAGTATAGGAGAACGCCTAGTTAACACCGGGGAGCTGTTTTTT. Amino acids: CASSIGERLVNTGELFF.

CDR3: CASKTSGSVDTQYF. CDR3 coding DNA: TGTGCCAGCAAGACTAGCGGGAGTGTCGATACGCAGTATTTT. J is TRBJ2-3 and V is TRBV25-1; 12 nucleotides match TRBD2. The J segment lost 6 bases and the V segment lost 7 bases, leaving 5 bases of the junction unmatched. CDR3 length equals 14 residues. Germline CDR1 MGHDK, CDR2 SYGVNS.

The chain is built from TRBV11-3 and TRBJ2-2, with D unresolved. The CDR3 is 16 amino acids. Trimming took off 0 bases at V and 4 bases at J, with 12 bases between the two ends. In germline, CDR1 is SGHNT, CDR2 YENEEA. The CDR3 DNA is TGTGCCAGCAGCTTAGATCGATTCAGAACCACCGGGGAGCTGTTTTTT. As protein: CASSLDRFRTTGELFF.

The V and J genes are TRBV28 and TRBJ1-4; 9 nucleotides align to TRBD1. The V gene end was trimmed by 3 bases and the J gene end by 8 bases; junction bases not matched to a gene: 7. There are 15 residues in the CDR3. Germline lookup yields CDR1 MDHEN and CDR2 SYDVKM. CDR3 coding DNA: TGTGCCAGCAGTTTTAAGGGACAGGGTGGGGAAAAACTGTTTTTT. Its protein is CASSFKGQGGEKLFF. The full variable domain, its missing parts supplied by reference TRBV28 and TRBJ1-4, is DVKVTQSSRYLVKRTGEKVFLECVQDMDHENMFWYRQDPGLGLRLIYFSYDVKMKEKGDIPEGYSVSREKKERFSLILESASTNQTSMYLCASSFKGQGGEKLFFGSGTQLSVL.

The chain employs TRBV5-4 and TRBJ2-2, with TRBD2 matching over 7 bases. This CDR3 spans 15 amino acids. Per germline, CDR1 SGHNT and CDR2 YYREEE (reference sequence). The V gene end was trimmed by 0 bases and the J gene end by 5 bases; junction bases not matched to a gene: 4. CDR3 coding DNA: TGTGCCAGCAGCTTGGAGTGGGAGGGAACCGGGGAGCTGTTTTTT. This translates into CASSLEWEGTGELFF.

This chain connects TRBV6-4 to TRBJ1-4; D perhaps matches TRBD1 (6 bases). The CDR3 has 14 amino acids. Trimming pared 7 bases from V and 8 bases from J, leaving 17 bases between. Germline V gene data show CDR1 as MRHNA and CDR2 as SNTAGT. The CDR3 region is CASILREGGEKLFF. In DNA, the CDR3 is TGTGCCAGCATTTTACGGGAGGGGGGCGAAAAACTGTTTTTT.

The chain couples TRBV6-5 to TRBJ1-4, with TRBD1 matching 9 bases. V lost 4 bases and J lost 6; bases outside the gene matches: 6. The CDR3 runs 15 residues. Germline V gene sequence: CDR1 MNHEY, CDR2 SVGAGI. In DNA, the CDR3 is TGTGCCAGCAGTTCCGGGACAGGGAGAGATGAAAAACTGTTTTTT. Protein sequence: CASSSGTGRDEKLFF.

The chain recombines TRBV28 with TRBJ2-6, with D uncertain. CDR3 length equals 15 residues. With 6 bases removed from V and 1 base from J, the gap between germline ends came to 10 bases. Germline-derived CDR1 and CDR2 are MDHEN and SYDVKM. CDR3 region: CASRAFPSGANVLTF. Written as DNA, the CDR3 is TGTGCCAGCAGGGCTTTCCCGTCTGGGGCCAACGTCCTGACTTTC.

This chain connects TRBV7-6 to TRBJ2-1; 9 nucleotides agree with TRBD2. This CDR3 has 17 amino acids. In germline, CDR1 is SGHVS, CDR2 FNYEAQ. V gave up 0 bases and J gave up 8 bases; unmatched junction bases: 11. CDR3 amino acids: CASSLASLAGLEDEQFF. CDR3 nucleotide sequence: TGTGCCAGCAGCTTAGCGTCCCTAGCGGGATTGGAAGATGAGCAGTTCTTC.

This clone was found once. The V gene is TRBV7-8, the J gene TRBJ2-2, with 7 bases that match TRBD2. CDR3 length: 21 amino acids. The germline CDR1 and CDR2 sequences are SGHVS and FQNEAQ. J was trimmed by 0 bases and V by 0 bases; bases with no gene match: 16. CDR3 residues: CASSLANRQLADNTNTGELFF. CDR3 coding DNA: TGTGCCAGCAGCTTAGCGAATCGACAGCTAGCGGATAATACGAACACCGGGGAGCTGTTTTTT.

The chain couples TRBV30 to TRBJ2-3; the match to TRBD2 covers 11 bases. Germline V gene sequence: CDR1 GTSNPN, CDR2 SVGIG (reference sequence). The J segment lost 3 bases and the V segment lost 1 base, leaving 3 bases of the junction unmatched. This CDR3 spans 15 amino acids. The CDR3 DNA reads TGTGCCTGGAGTGCTAGCGGGAGGATGACAGATACGCAGTATTTT. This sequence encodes CAWSASGRMTDTQYF.

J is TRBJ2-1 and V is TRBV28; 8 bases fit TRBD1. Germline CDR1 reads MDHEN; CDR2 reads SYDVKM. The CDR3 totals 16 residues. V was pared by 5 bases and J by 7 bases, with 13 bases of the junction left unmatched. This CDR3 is CASSASGGHGRNEQFF. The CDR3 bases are TGTGCCAGCAGTGCTTCAGGGGGCCACGGGCGGAATGAGCAGTTCTTC.

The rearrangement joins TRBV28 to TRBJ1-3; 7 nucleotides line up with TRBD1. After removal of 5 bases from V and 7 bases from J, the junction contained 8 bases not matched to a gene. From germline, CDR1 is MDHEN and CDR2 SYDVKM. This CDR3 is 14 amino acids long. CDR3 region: CASSKRDSGNTIYF. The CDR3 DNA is TGTGCCAGCAGTAAAAGGGACAGCGGTAACACCATATATTTT.

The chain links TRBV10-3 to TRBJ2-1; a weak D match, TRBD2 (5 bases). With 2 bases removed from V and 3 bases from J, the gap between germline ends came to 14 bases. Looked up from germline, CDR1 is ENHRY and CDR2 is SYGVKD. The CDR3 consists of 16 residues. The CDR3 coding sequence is TGTGCCATCAGTGAGCCACGGGAAGGTATCTACAATGAGCAGTTCTTC. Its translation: CAISEPREGIYNEQFF.

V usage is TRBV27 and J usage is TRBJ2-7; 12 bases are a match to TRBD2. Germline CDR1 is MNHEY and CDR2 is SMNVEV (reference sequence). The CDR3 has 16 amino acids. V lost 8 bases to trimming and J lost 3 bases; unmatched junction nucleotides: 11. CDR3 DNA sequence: TGTGCCAGCGCCACTAGCGGGAGGTTCCACGTCTACGAGCAGTACTTC. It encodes CASATSGRFHVYEQYF.